This T cell receptor (beta chain) came from a study of CD8 T cells in Susac syndrome. Study findings and constraints: Individuals included in the TCR sequencing and HLA analysis were acknowledged by the study to be relatively few in number.

RNA amounts of roughly 0.45 to 1 ug underwent reverse transcription with random hexamers. Each CDR3 protein is one row after TCRdb ran MiXCR on the immunoSEQ multiplex PCR reads. Found here are around 130,000 distinct CDR3 sequences, roughly 80% of them singletons; the top ten hold 0.45% to 0.6%. There are 13 residues in the CDR3. The germline CDR1 and CDR2 sequences are MNHEY and SVGEGT. Trimming stripped 2 bases from V and 2 bases from J, with 4 bases between. To note about this clonotype: Its target is unknown.

Sequencing was done on a sample of CD8+ T cells from PBMCs. The receptor was isolated from a human donor with multiple sclerosis. The chain joins TRBV6-2 or TRBV6-3 to TRBJ2-1; D is unclear. This chain's CDR3 is CASSYGPYNEQFF. The CDR3 nucleotides are TGTGCCAGCAGTTACGGGCCCTACAATGAGCAGTTCTTC.